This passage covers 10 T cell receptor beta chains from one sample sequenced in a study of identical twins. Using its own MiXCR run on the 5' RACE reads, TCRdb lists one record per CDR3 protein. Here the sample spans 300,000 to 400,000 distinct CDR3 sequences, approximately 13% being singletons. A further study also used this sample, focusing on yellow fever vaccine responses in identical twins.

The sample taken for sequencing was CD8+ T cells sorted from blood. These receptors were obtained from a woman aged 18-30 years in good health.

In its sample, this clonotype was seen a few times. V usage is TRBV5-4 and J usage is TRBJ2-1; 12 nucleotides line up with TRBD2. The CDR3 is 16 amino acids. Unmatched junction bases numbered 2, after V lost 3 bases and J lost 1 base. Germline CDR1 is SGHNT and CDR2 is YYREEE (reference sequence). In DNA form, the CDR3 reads TGTGCCAGCAGCTCGACTAGCGGGAGTTCCTACAATGAGCAGTTCTTC. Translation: CASSSTSGSSYNEQFF. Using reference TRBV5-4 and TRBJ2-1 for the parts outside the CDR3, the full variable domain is ETGVTQSPTHLIKTRGQQVTLRCSSQSGHNTVSWYQQALGQGPQFIFQYYREEENGRGNFPPRFSGLQFPNYSSELNVNALELDDSALYLCASSSTSGSSYNEQFFGPGTRLTVL.

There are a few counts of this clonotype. CDR3 coding DNA: TGCAGTGCTAGAGATCTGAGGACTAGCGGGACCACCGGAGAGACCCAGTACTTC. Amino acid sequence: CSARDLRTSGTTGETQYF. The V and J genes are TRBV20-1 and TRBJ2-5, with 12 bases that match TRBD2. The CDR3 has 18 amino acids. V dropped 0 bases and J dropped 4; count of bases not matched to a gene: 12. Germline V gene lookup returns CDR1 DFQATT and CDR2 SNEGSKA (reference sequence).

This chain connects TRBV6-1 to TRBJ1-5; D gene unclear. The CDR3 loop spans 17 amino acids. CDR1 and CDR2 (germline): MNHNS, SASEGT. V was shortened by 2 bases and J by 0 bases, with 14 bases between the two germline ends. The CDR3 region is CASSELAGDYSNQPQHF. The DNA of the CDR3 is TGTGCCAGCAGTGAATTGGCGGGCGACTATAGCAATCAGCCCCAGCATTTT.

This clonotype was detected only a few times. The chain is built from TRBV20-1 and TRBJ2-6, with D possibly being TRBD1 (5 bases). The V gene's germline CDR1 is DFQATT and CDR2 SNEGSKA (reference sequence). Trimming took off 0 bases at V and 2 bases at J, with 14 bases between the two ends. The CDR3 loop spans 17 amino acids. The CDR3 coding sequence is TGCAGTGCTAGAGATCTGGCAGGGCACCCTGGGGCCAACGTCCTGACTTTC. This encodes CSARDLAGHPGANVLTF.

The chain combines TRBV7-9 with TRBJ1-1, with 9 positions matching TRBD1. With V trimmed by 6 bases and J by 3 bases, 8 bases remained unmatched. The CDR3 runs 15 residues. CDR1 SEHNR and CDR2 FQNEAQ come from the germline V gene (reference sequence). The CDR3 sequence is CASRSTGGWDTEAFF. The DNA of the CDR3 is TGTGCCAGCAGATCGACAGGGGGGTGGGACACTGAAGCTTTCTTT.

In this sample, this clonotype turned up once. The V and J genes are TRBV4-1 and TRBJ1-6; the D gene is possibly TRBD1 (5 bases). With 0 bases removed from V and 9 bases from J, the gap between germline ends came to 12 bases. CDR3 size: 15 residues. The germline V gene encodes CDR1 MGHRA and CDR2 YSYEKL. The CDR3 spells CASSQDGGGSSPLHF. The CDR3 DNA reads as TGCGCCAGCAGCCAAGATGGGGGGGGAAGTTCACCCCTCCACTTT.

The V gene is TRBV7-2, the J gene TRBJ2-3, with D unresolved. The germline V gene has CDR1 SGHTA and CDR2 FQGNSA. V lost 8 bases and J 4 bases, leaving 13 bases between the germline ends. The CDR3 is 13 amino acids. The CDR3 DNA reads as TGTGCCAGCCGGCTGGTTTTCCCAGATACGCAGTATTTT. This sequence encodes CASRLVFPDTQYF.

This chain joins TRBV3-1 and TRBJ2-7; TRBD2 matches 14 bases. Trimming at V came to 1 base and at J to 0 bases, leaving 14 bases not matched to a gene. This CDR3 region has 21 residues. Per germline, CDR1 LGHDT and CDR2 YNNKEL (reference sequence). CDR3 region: CASSQAGGEGLAGASSYEQYF. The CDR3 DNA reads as TGTGCCAGCAGCCAAGCGGGTGGTGAGGGACTAGCGGGAGCGAGCTCCTACGAGCAGTACTTC.

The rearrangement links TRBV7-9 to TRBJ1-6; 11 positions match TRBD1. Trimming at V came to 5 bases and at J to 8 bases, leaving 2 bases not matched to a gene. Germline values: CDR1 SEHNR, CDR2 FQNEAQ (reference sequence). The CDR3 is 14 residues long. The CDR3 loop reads CASSTGQGDSPLHF. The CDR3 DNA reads TGTGCCAGCAGCACGGGACAGGGGGATTCACCCCTCCACTTT.

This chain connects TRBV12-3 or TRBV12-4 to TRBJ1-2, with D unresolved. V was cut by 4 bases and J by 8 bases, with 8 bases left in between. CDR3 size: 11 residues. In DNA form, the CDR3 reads TGTGCCAGCAGTTACGGAAAAGGCTACACCTTC. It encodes CASSYGKGYTF.